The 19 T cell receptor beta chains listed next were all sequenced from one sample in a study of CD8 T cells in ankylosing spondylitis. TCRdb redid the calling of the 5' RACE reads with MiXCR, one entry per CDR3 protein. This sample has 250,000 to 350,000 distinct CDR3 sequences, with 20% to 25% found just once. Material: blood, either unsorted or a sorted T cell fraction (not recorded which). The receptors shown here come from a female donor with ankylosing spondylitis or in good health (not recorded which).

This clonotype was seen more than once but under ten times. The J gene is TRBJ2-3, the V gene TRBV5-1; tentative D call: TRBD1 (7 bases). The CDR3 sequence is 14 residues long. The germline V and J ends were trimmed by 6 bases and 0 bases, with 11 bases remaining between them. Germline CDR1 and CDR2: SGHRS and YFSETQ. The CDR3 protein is CASIADRSTDTQYF. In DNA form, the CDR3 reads TGCGCCAGCATAGCGGACAGGAGCACAGATACGCAGTATTTT.

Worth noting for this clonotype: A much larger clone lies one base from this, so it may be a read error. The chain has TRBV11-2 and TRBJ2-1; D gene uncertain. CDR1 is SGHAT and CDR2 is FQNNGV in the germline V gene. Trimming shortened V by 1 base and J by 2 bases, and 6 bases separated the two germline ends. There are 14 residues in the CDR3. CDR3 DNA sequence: TGTGCCAGCAGCTTAGGCCGGGCCTACAATGAGCAGTTCTTC. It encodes CASSLGRAYNEQFF.

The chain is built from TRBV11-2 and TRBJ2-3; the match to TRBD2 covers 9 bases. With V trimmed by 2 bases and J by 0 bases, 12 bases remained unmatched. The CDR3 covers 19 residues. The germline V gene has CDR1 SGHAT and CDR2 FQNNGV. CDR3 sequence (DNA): TGTGCCAGCAGCTTAAGTGGGCTAGCGGGGATTTATAGCACAGATACGCAGTATTTT. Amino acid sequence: CASSLSGLAGIYSTDTQYF.

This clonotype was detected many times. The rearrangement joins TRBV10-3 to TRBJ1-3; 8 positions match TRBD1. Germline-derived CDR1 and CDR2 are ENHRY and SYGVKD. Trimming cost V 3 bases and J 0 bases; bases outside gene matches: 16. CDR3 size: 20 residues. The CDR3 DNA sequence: TGTGCCATCAGTGACTATTTGGACAGGGCATACAGTATCTCTGGAAACACCATATATTTT. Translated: CAISDYLDRAYSISGNTIYF.

The CDR3 region is CASSDSRRQPRERNTIYF. As DNA, the CDR3 is TGTGCCAGCAGTGATAGTCGGCGTCAGCCTAGGGAAAGAAACACCATATATTTT. This sequence joins TRBV25-1 and TRBJ1-3; the D is unclear. The germline V gene has CDR1 MGHDK and CDR2 SYGVNS. This CDR3 region has 18 residues. Trimming cost V 3 bases and J 5 bases, with 23 bases left between them.

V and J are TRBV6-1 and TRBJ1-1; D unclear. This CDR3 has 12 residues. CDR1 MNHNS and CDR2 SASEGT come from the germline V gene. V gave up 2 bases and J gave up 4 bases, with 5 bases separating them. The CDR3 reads CASSERITEAFF. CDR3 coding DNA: TGTGCCAGCAGTGAACGGATCACTGAAGCTTTCTTT.

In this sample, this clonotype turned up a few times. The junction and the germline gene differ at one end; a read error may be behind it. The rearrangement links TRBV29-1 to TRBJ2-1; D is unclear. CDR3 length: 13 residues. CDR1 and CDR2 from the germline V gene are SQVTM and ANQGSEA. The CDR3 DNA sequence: TGCAGCGTCGAAGCGAGTGCCGGCTATGAGCAGTTCTTC. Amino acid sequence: CSVEASAGYEQFF.

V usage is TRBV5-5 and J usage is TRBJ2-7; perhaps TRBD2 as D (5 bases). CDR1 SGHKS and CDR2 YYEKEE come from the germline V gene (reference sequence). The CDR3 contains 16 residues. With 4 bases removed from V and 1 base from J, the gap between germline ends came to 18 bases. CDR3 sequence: CASSPLQRARSYEQYF. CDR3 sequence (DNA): TGTGCCAGCAGCCCTTTACAGAGGGCTAGGTCCTACGAGCAGTACTTC. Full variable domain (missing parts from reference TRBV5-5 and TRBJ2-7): DAGVTQSPTHLIKTRGQQVTLRCSPISGHKSVSWYQQVLGQGPQFIFQYYEKEERGRGNFPDRFSARQFPNYSSELNVNALLLGDSALYLCASSPLQRARSYEQYFGPGTRLTVT.

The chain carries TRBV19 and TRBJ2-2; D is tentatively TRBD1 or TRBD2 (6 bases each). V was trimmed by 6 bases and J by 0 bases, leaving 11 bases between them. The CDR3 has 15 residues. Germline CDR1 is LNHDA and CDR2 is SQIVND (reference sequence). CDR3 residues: CASRGGRTNTGELFF. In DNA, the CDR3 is TGTGCCAGTAGGGGGGGCCGGACGAACACCGGGGAGCTGTTTTTT.

The DNA for the CDR3 is TGCGCCAGCAGCCAATGGTGGAGTAGTCGGGAAACAGATACGCAGTATTTT. It yields the protein CASSQWWSSRETDTQYF. V is TRBV4-3 and J is TRBJ2-3; possibly TRBD2 for D (5 bases). This CDR3 comprises 17 residues. The germline CDR1 and CDR2 sequences are LGHNA and YSLEER. V was shortened by 2 bases and J by 3 bases, with 18 bases between the two germline ends.

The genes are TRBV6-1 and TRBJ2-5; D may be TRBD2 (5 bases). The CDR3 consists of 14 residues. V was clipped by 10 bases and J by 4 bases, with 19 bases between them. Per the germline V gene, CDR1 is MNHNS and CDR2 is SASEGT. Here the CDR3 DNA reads TGTGCCACCCAGCCCCACGGGATTTTAGAGACCCAGTACTTC. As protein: CATQPHGILETQYF.

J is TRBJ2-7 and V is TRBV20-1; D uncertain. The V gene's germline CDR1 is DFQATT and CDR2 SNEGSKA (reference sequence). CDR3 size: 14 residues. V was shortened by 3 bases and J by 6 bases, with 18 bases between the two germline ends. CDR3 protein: CSARGSDISLEQYF. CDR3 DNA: TGCAGTGCTAGGGGGTCAGACATTAGTCTCGAGCAGTACTTC.

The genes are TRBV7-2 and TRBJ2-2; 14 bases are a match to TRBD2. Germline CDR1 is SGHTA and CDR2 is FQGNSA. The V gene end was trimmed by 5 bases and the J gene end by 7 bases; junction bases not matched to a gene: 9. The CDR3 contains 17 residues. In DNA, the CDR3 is TGTGCCAGCAGCCTTGGGACTAGCGGGAGATTCGGCGGGGAGCTGTTTTTT. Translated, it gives CASSLGTSGRFGGELFF.

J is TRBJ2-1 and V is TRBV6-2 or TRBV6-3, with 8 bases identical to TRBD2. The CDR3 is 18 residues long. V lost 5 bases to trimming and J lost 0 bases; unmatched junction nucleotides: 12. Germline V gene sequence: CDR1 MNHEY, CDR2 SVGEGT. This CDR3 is CASSLRGGGTSSYNEQFF. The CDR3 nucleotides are TGTGCCAGCAGTCTCCGGGGGGGAGGTACGAGCTCCTACAATGAGCAGTTCTTC.

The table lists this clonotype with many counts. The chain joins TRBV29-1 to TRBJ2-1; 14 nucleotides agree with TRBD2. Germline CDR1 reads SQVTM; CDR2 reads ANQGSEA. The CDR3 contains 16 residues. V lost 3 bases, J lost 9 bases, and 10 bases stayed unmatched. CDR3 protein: CSVEVVAGLAGAEQFF. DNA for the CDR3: TGCAGCGTTGAGGTGGTGGCGGGACTAGCGGGGGCTGAGCAGTTCTTC.

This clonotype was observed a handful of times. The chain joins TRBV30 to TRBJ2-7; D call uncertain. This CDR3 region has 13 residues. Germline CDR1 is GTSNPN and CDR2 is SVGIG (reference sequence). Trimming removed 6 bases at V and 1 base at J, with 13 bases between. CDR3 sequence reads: CACSRTDSYEQYF. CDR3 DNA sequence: TGTGCCTGTTCCCGGACGGATTCCTACGAGCAGTACTTC.

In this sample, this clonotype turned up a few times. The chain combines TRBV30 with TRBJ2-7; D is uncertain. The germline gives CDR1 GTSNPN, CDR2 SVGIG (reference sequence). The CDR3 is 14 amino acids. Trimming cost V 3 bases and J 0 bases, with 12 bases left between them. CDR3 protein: CAWRQKAASYEQYF. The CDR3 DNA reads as TGTGCCTGGAGGCAAAAGGCCGCCTCCTACGAGCAGTACTTC.

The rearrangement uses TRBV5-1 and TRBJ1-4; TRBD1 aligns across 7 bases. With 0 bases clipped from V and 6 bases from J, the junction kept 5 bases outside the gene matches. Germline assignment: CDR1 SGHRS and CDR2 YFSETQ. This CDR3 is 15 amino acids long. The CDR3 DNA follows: TGCGCCAGCAGCTTGGCCGTCGGGACAGATGAAAAACTGTTTTTT. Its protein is CASSLAVGTDEKLFF.

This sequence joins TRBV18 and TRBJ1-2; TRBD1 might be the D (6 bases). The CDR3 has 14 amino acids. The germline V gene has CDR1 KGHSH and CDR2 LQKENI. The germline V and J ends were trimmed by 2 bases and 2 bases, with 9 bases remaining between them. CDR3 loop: CASSPGDTNYGYTF. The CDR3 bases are TGTGCCAGCTCACCAGGGGACACCAACTATGGCTACACCTTC.